The clone carrying this T cell receptor beta chain occurred many times. These data come from a study of metastatic and nonmetastatic thyroid tumors. TCRdb re-clonotyped the PCR reads via MiXCR. Of fewer than 20,000 clones in the sample, under 25% are singletons; the top ten hold about a sixth. No treatment of any kind had been given to any patient before thyroid surgery. Germline CDR1 is MDHEN and CDR2 is SYDVKM. V was cut by 4 bases and J by 7 bases, with 13 bases left in between. The CDR3 runs to 14 residues. The TCR comes from a female donor with papillary thyroid cancer or a benign thyroid nodule (not recorded which). Some clones in this sample may be carry-over from other donors' samples. The chain recombines TRBV28 with TRBJ1-4, with D possibly TRBD1 on 6 matching bases. Sequenced sample: tumor tissue. DNA of the CDR3: TGTGCCAGCAGTTCTGGGGGCGCGAGTGAAAAACTGTTTTTT. The encoded protein is CASSSGGASEKLFF.